This TCR beta chain was recorded in a study of cytotoxic CD8 clonotypes in ibrutinib-treated CLL. Measured with immunoSEQ multiplex PCR; TCRdb has only the in-frame clones, and not every one. This sample has approximately 53,000 clones; approximately 87% occur once, and the top ten carry about 20%. Trimming shortened V by 0 bases and J by 4 bases, and 12 bases separated the two germline ends. This CDR3 is built from 15 residues. Germline V CDR1 and CDR2: LGHNA, YSLEER. The sequenced sample was PBMCs, obtained after 24 months of ibrutinib treatment. J is TRBJ1-2 and V is TRBV4-3; TRBD1 might be the D (5 bases). The TCR originated in a human donor with chronic lymphocytic leukemia. The CDR3 region has the DNA TGCGCCAGCAGCCAAGAACAGGCCGATGTCTATGGCTACACCTTC. This encodes CASSQEQADVYGYTF.